The present T cell receptor beta chain was sequenced within a study of human T cells and chemical hapten exposure. The germline gives CDR1 LGHDT, CDR2 YNNKEL (reference sequence). V gave up 3 bases and J gave up 11 bases, with 8 bases separating them. The CDR3 totals 12 residues. As for time point: pre-sensitization, week 0. The sample's treatment: therapeutic diphenylcyclopropenone sensitization with weekly scalp DPC. Blood was drawn before each patch test was applied. In the original analysis: Sample TCR counts, which ranged from roughly 23,224 to 750,000, had a median of around 96,000. Using its own MiXCR run on the RACE reads, TCRdb lists one record per CDR3 protein. The V and J calls reflect TCRdb's pipeline rather than the authors' work. The repertoire holds about 270,000 distinct CDR3 sequences, with 7.5% to 9% as singletons.

The chain has TRBV3-1 and TRBJ1-6; D call uncertain. The material sequenced was whole blood, taken in connection with sensitization to the hapten diphenylcyclopropenone (DPC). The TCR sequence derives from a man in his late teens or twenties with alopecia areata. Some clones in this sample may be carry-over from other donors' samples. The DNA for the CDR3 is TGTGCCAGCAGCCAGACGGACCCACCCCTCCACTTT. Its protein product is CASSQTDPPLHF.